A selection of T cell receptor beta chains follows, all from one sample in a study of CD8 T cells in ankylosing spondylitis. TCRdb ran MiXCR on the 5' RACE reads and lists one entry per CDR3 protein. The sample holds approximately 350,000 distinct CDR3 sequences, 20% to 25% seen once. The material sequenced was blood, either unsorted or a sorted T cell fraction (not recorded which). These receptors were collected from a male donor with ankylosing spondylitis or in good health (not recorded which). Each CDR3 is given with its conserved first and last residue. Fields, in order: V gene, clone size, D gene, J gene, CDR3 DNA, CDR3 protein. D genes are given only for firm matches. Size is omitted from some rows. Given values are once, few, many or a class for expanded clones.

>TRBV6-2/TRBV6-3|few|.|TRBJ2-7
TGTGCCAGCAGTAACCGGGACACCACCTACGAGCAGTACTTC
CASSNRDTTYEQYF
>TRBV12-3/TRBV12-4|few|TRBD1|TRBJ2-7
TGTGCCAGCAAGGTGGGGACAGTCTACGAGCAGTACTTC
CASKVGTVYEQYF
>TRBV19|once|.|TRBJ2-1
TGTGCCAGTAGTATTTTACAGGGCAATGAGCAGTTCTTC
CASSILQGNEQFF
>TRBV20-1|.|TRBD2|TRBJ2-7
TGCAGTGCCGAGGGGGGGACTAGCAGGTACGAGCAGTACTTC
CSAEGGTSRYEQYF
>TRBV29-1|few|.|TRBJ2-1
TGCAGCGTTGAAGATCAGGCAGGCTACAATGAGCAGTTCTTC
CSVEDQAGYNEQFF
>TRBV6-1|.|TRBD2|TRBJ2-3
TGTGCCAGCAGTACGCGGACTAGCGGGGGGGGCAGCACAGATACGCAGTATTTT
CASSTRTSGGGSTDTQYF
>TRBV7-3|.|.|TRBJ2-1
TGTGCCAGCAGCTTCTCGGGGCGATCCTACAATGAGCAGTTCTTC
CASSFSGRSYNEQFF
>TRBV10-3|once|.|TRBJ1-2
TGTGCCACGCGAGGGGCTGGTAACTATGGCTACACCTTC
CATRGAGNYGYTF
>TRBV12-3/TRBV12-4|few|.|TRBJ2-5
TGTGCCAGCAGTTTCTATGAGGGGAGGGGGGAGACCCAGTACTTC
CASSFYEGRGETQYF
>TRBV7-9|few|TRBD2|TRBJ2-1
TGTGCCAGCAGCTTTGCACTAGCGGGTTACAATGAGCAGTTCTTC
CASSFALAGYNEQFF
>TRBV20-1|few|.|TRBJ2-3
TGCAGTGCTAGGGGGCTACAGATCACAGATACGCAGTATTTT
CSARGLQITDTQYF
>TRBV28|few|.|TRBJ2-4
TGTGCCAGCAGTCAACAGAGTGCGGCCCGGTCGCAGGTCAAAAACATTCAGTACTTC
CASSQQSAARSQVKNIQYF
>TRBV12-3/TRBV12-4|few|TRBD1|TRBJ2-7
TGTGCCAGCAGTTTAAGTCCAGGGGGCATCAGGTTATCGTACTTC
CASSLSPGGIRLSYF
>TRBV28|.|.|TRBJ2-2
TGTGCCAGCAGTCCAACTAACAGGGACTCAAGCACCGGGGAGCTGTTTTTT
CASSPTNRDSSTGELFF
>TRBV29-1|.|.|TRBJ2-7
TGCAGCGTCCTCCTTGTGGGGTCCACCTACGAGCAGTACTTC
CSVLLVGSTYEQYF
>TRBV10-3|few|.|TRBJ2-7
TGTGCCATCAGTGGGTATTTTAATGAGGGCGTCGAGCAGTACTTC
CAISGYFNEGVEQYF
>TRBV12-3/TRBV12-4|.|.|TRBJ2-4
TGTGCCAGCAGTCCCGACACGACCGATTACGTAGCCAAAAACATTCAGTACTTC
CASSPDTTDYVAKNIQYF
>TRBV6-5|.|TRBD2|TRBJ2-1
TGTGCCAGCAGTTATTTGGCGGGGGGGCCGGAAAATGAGCAGTTCTTC
CASSYLAGGPENEQFF
>TRBV12-3/TRBV12-4|.|.|TRBJ1-4
TGTGCCAGCAGTTTAGGTCCAACGCTAGCAAAACTGTTTTTT
CASSLGPTLAKLFF
>TRBV7-3|few|.|TRBJ2-2
TGTGCCAGCAGCTCTGGGACACCTAACCCTTCGAACACCGGGGAGCGGTTTTTT
CASSSGTPNPSNTGERFF
>TRBV3-1|.|TRBD2|TRBJ2-3
TGTGCCAGCAGCCAAGTAGCGGGGCTCCGCACAGATACGCAGTATTTT
CASSQVAGLRTDTQYF
>TRBV24-1|few|.|TRBJ2-1
TGTGCCACCAGTGATGAACCCCTTAATGAGCAGTTCTTC
CATSDEPLNEQFF
>TRBV20-1|few|TRBD1|TRBJ2-7
TGCAGTGCTAGTGCCGGACAGGGGGCAGGATACGAGCAGTACTTC
CSASAGQGAGYEQYF
>TRBV12-3/TRBV12-4|.|.|TRBJ1-6
TGTGCCAGCTCTAGGACATCCCTTAATTCACCCCTCCACTTT
CASSRTSLNSPLHF
>TRBV9|few|.|TRBJ2-2
TGTGCCAGCAGCGTAGTTGGAGGGGGTACGCACACCGGGGAGCTGTTTTTT
CASSVVGGGTHTGELFF
>TRBV5-1|.|.|TRBJ2-7
TGCGCCAGCAGCTTGGAATCTCGAGGGGCCGACGAGCAGTACTTC
CASSLESRGADEQYF